Shown below are 31 T cell receptor beta chains from a single sample sequenced in a study of blood T cells in healthy people across ages. A second 7 to 11 cycle PCR used barcoded and J-beta primers. MiXCR, run by TCRdb on the 5' RACE reads, gives a single entry per CDR3 protein. The sample lists around 800,000 distinct CDR3 sequences, around two fifths seen once, with about a fifth in the top ten. The sample was blood. The receptor set was obtained from a man in his sixties in good health.

A remark on this clonotype: A much larger clone lies a single base off, so this may be a read error. The V and J genes are TRBV5-8 and TRBJ1-1; tentatively, D is TRBD1 (5 bases). Germline V CDR1 and CDR2: SGHTS, YDEGEE. With 2 bases removed from V and 3 bases from J, the gap between germline ends came to 23 bases. The CDR3 runs 18 residues. The DNA for the CDR3 is TGTGCCAGCAGCTTCAGACTACAGGCAGTAGGCGCGGACACTGAAGCTTTCTTT. This sequence encodes CASSFRLQAVGADTEAFF.

This rearrangement joins TRBV6-2 or TRBV6-3 to TRBJ2-1; 7 positions agree with TRBD1. This CDR3 spans 15 amino acids. Losses at the gene ends were 6 bases for V and 1 base for J; bases not matched to a gene: 6. Germline V gene data show CDR1 as MNHEY and CDR2 as SVGEGT. CDR3 DNA: TGTGCCAGCAGGTCGGGACAGCTTTCCTACAATGAGCAGTTCTTC. Its protein is CASRSGQLSYNEQFF.

This clonotype was seen more than once but under ten times. This rearrangement joins TRBV6-5 to TRBJ2-7, with D perhaps TRBD1 or TRBD2 (5 bases each). The CDR3 has 14 residues. Per the germline V gene, CDR1 is MNHEY and CDR2 is SVGAGI. V was cut by 2 bases and J by 3 bases, with 11 bases left in between. DNA for the CDR3: TGTGCCAGCAGTTACGGGACGGCTAACTACGAGCAGTACTTC. Amino acid sequence: CASSYGTANYEQYF.

V usage is TRBV7-2 and J usage is TRBJ2-5; 7 nucleotides match TRBD2. After removal of 1 base from V and 10 bases from J, the junction contained 12 bases not matched to a gene. In germline, CDR1 is SGHTA, CDR2 FQGNSA. This CDR3 comprises 15 residues. CDR3 region: CASSLGGTTHEIQYF. The CDR3 bases are TGTGCCAGCAGCTTAGGAGGGACTACACATGAAATCCAGTACTTC. The whole variable domain, remainder taken from reference TRBV7-2 and TRBJ2-5, is GAGVSQSPSNKVTEKGKDVELRCDPISGHTALYWYRQSLGQGLEFLIYFQGNSAPDKSGLPSDRFSAERTGGSVSTLTIQRTQQEDSAVYLCASSLGGTTHEIQYFGPGTRLLVL.

This clonotype was detected a few times. The chain uses TRBV3-1 and TRBJ2-7; D may be TRBD1 (6 bases). The CDR3 runs 16 residues. V was cut by 4 bases and J by 4 bases, with 20 bases left in between. From germline, CDR1 is LGHDT and CDR2 YNNKEL (reference sequence). CDR3 protein: CASSLRIGGVGYEQYF. The CDR3 nucleotides read TGTGCCAGCAGCCTGAGGATTGGGGGCGTCGGTTACGAGCAGTACTTC.

In its sample, this clonotype was seen a few times. The genes are TRBV4-3 and TRBJ1-2; no definite D call. There are 16 residues in the CDR3. V gave up 2 bases and J gave up 5 bases, with 18 bases separating them. Germline loops: CDR1 LGHNA, CDR2 YSLEER. CDR3 DNA: TGCGCCAGCAGCCAACCCCGAGGGCCGCGATGTTATGGCTACACCTTC. It is translated as CASSQPRGPRCYGYTF.

The genes are TRBV6-6 and TRBJ2-1; D is uncertain. Germline loops: CDR1 MNHNY, CDR2 SVGAGI (reference sequence). The CDR3 is 15 residues long. The V gene lost 0 bases and the J gene lost 6 bases, with 12 bases spanning the gap. The DNA for the CDR3 is TGTGCCAGCAGTTACTCTATAGGCTGGGGCAATGAGCAGTTCTTC. Translation: CASSYSIGWGNEQFF.

This clonotype has more than one count but fewer than ten. The genes are TRBV3-1 and TRBJ2-5; a possible D gene is TRBD1 (6 bases). The CDR3 contains 14 residues. V was cut by 4 bases and J by 5 bases, with 14 bases left in between. Germline CDR1 is LGHDT and CDR2 is YNNKEL (reference sequence). The CDR3, as DNA: TGTGCCAGCAGCCGGGGACATTTAGGGGAGACCCAGTACTTC. Protein sequence: CASSRGHLGETQYF.

This clonotype occurred a few times. The chain carries TRBV7-9 and TRBJ2-3, with D unclear. V shed 5 bases and J shed 0 bases, with 12 bases lying between them. Germline V gene lookup returns CDR1 SEHNR and CDR2 FQNEAQ (reference sequence). CDR3 size: 15 residues. The CDR3 coding sequence is TGTGCCAGCAGCCCGAGGACCATTAGCACAGATACGCAGTATTTT. It codes for CASSPRTISTDTQYF.

This sequence joins TRBV20-1 and TRBJ2-1; D perhaps matches TRBD2 (6 bases). The V gene's germline CDR1 is DFQATT and CDR2 SNEGSKA (reference sequence). Trimming pared 0 bases from V and 5 bases from J, leaving 11 bases between. The length of the CDR3 is 14 residues. CDR3 amino acids: CSARESGSNNEQFF. In nucleotides, the CDR3 is TGCAGTGCTAGAGAGAGCGGGTCCAACAATGAGCAGTTCTTC.

The chain combines TRBV5-1 with TRBJ2-5, with D hard to call. The V gene lost 4 bases and the J gene lost 5 bases, with 12 bases spanning the gap. The CDR3 is made up of 13 amino acids. Germline CDR1 and CDR2: SGHRS and YFSETQ. The CDR3 protein is CASSVGPAETQYF. CDR3 nucleotide sequence: TGCGCCAGCAGCGTTGGACCAGCGGAGACCCAGTACTTC.

V is TRBV10-3 and J is TRBJ2-4; D is undetermined. The J call could be wrong; TRBJ2-5 is a better fit for the DNA end. CDR3 size: 13 residues. Germline lookup yields CDR1 ENHRY and CDR2 SYGVKD. DNA of the CDR3: TGTGCCATCAGCCCAGTGGGAATAGAGACCCAGTACTTC. Amino acids: CAISPVGIETQYF.

The rearrangement links TRBV12-3 or TRBV12-4 to TRBJ2-1; maybe TRBD1 (6 bases). Deletions cut 6 bases from V and 3 bases from J, with 27 bases between. The CDR3 covers 19 residues. The CDR3 here is CASSWPMGPGQRNYNEQFF. The CDR3 DNA follows: TGTGCCAGCAGCTGGCCTATGGGTCCTGGACAGCGAAACTACAATGAGCAGTTCTTC.

The V gene is TRBV27, the J gene TRBJ2-7, with 13 nucleotides matching TRBD2. The CDR3 runs 15 residues. Per the germline V gene, CDR1 is MNHEY and CDR2 is SMNVEV (reference sequence). The J segment lost 9 bases and the V segment lost 5 bases, leaving 10 bases of the junction unmatched. CDR3 coding DNA: TGTGCCAGCAGTCCCTTTACTAGCGGGGGGGGAGGGCAGTACTTC. Amino acid sequence: CASSPFTSGGGGQYF.

J is TRBJ2-5 and V is TRBV12-3 or TRBV12-4; 8 nucleotides agree with TRBD2. Losses at the gene ends were 2 bases for V and 1 base for J; bases not matched to a gene: 3. The CDR3 consists of 15 residues. The CDR3 loop is CASSLLAGRQETQYF. CDR3 DNA sequence: TGTGCCAGCAGTTTACTAGCGGGCCGCCAAGAGACCCAGTACTTC.

The chain couples TRBV2 to TRBJ1-2; D is uncertain. Germline-derived CDR1 and CDR2 are SNHLY and FYNNEI. V was trimmed by 11 bases and J by 8 bases, leaving 18 bases between them. The CDR3 is 12 amino acids. The CDR3 sequence: CAGPFSGGGYTF. CDR3 DNA: TGTGCCGGCCCCTTTTCTGGCGGAGGCTACACCTTC.

The genes are TRBV7-2 and TRBJ2-1; no firm D call. The CDR3 totals 16 residues. V lost 3 bases to trimming and J lost 7 bases, with 19 bases between them. Germline CDR1 and CDR2: SGHTA and FQGNSA. This CDR3 is CASSFIGQTIHNEQFF. CDR3 DNA sequence: TGTGCCAGCAGCTTCATCGGTCAGACCATTCATAATGAGCAGTTCTTC.

This clonotype was seen a handful of times. The rearrangement joins TRBV20-1 to TRBJ2-1; the match to TRBD2 covers 10 bases. V shed 3 bases and J 8 bases; nucleotides not matched to a gene: 13. The CDR3 runs 16 residues. Germline V CDR1 and CDR2: DFQATT, SNEGSKA (reference sequence). The CDR3 DNA reads TGCAGTGCTAGCTCCCAGCGGGGGGGCCTCCTATATGAGCAGTTCTTC. This encodes CSASSQRGGLLYEQFF.

This chain uses TRBV6-5 with TRBJ1-6, with 12 bases fitting TRBD1. V was clipped by 2 bases and J by 9 bases; unmatched bases: 8. The CDR3 runs to 17 residues. Germline V lookup: CDR1 MNHEY, CDR2 SVGAGI. CDR3 amino acids: CASSYKGTGGASSPLHF. DNA of the CDR3: TGTGCCAGCAGTTACAAAGGGACAGGGGGCGCCAGTTCACCCCTCCACTTT.

This chain links TRBV4-1 with TRBJ1-6; 9 nucleotides line up with TRBD1. V was pared by 0 bases and J by 7 bases, with 4 bases of the junction left unmatched. Per germline, CDR1 MGHRA and CDR2 YSYEKL. The CDR3 runs 16 residues. The CDR3 nucleotides are TGCGCCAGCAGCCAAGAACAGGGGGCGCAAAATTCACCCCTCCACTTT. Amino acids: CASSQEQGAQNSPLHF.

This clonotype was seen more than once but under ten times. This chain connects TRBV29-1 to TRBJ1-2; the match to TRBD1 covers 11 bases. Per germline, CDR1 SQVTM and CDR2 ANQGSEA. The CDR3 has 15 residues. V was pared by 4 bases and J by 2 bases, with 6 bases of the junction left unmatched. The CDR3 reads CSVGARTGGNYGYTF. The CDR3 coding sequence is TGCAGCGTTGGGGCCCGGACAGGGGGCAACTATGGCTACACCTTC.

V gene TRBV6-2 or TRBV6-3 combines with J gene TRBJ2-5, with D possibly TRBD1 on 5 matching bases. The V end was cut by 9 bases, the J end by 11 bases, with 16 bases between. The CDR3 loop spans 11 amino acids. Germline V gene lookup returns CDR1 MNHEY and CDR2 SVGEGT. CDR3 DNA: TGTGCCAGTAGCCCTACAGGTATACAGTACTTC. The encoded protein is CASSPTGIQYF.

In DNA, the CDR3 is TGCGCCAGCAGCTTGAGGGAGAACAATGAGCAGTTCTTC. Translated, it gives CASSLRENNEQFF. V is TRBV5-1 and J is TRBJ2-1, with a tentative D call TRBD2 (5 bases). Trimming cost V 1 base and J 5 bases, with 7 bases left between them. Looked up from germline, CDR1 is SGHRS and CDR2 is YFSETQ. The length of the CDR3 is 13 residues.

The J gene is TRBJ1-2, the V gene TRBV3-1, with D possibly TRBD1 on 5 matching bases. CDR3 length: 13 amino acids. Trimming took 7 bases from V and 4 from J, leaving 13 bases between them. The germline V gene encodes CDR1 LGHDT and CDR2 YNNKEL (reference sequence). The CDR3 sequence: CASTQGVGYGYTF. The DNA of the CDR3 is TGTGCCAGCACCCAGGGTGTGGGCTATGGCTACACCTTC.

The chain joins TRBV6-2 or TRBV6-3 to TRBJ2-3; 11 bases agree with TRBD2. The V segment lost 2 bases and the J segment 2 bases; nucleotides outside the gene matches: 6. The CDR3 length is 17 residues. Germline V gene data show CDR1 as MNHEY and CDR2 as SVGEGT. CDR3 sequence (DNA): TGTGCCAGCAGTTACCCTAGCGGGGGGTCTTTCACAGATACGCAGTATTTT. It is translated as CASSYPSGGSFTDTQYF.

This clonotype was seen at least ten times. The chain employs TRBV10-3 and TRBJ2-7, with D tentatively TRBD1 or TRBD2 (5 bases each). Trimming shortened V by 4 bases and J by 0 bases, and 10 bases separated the two germline ends. The CDR3 length is 14 residues. Germline V gives CDR1 ENHRY, CDR2 SYGVKD. DNA for the CDR3: TGTGCCATCAGTGTTGGTGGGGGCTCCTACGAGCAGTACTTC. It yields the protein CAISVGGGSYEQYF.

The chain employs TRBV6-2 or TRBV6-3 and TRBJ2-7; TRBD1 might be the D (5 bases). V lost 2 bases and J 4 bases, leaving 9 bases between the germline ends. Looked up from germline, CDR1 is MNHEY and CDR2 is SVGEGT. The CDR3 sequence is 13 residues long. Here the CDR3 DNA reads TGTGCCAGCAGTTACGCCTCAGGGTACGAGCAGTACTTC. It yields the protein CASSYASGYEQYF.

The rearrangement uses TRBV20-1 and TRBJ2-5, with D unclear. Judging by the DNA end, TRBJ2-7 fits better; the J call may be wrong. The length of the CDR3 is 11 residues. Germline V gene sequence: CDR1 DFQATT, CDR2 SNEGSKA (reference sequence). In DNA, the CDR3 is TGCAGTGCCCCGCTCCAGTACGAGCAGTACTTC. Its protein is CSAPLQYEQYF.

This clonotype was seen only a few times. The chain uses TRBV20-1 and TRBJ2-7, with 7 bases matching TRBD1. Looked up from germline, CDR1 is DFQATT and CDR2 is SNEGSKA (reference sequence). The length of the CDR3 is 15 residues. After removal of 2 bases from V and 1 base from J, the junction contained 8 bases not matched to a gene. DNA for the CDR3: TGCAGTGCTAGAATTTGGGACAGCGGTTCCTACGAGCAGTACTTC. This gives the protein CSARIWDSGSYEQYF.

This clonotype was observed a single time. The J gene is TRBJ1-2, the V gene TRBV11-3; possible D gene TRBD1, 5 bases. V was clipped by 4 bases and J by 4 bases, with 10 bases between them. Germline V gives CDR1 SGHNT, CDR2 YENEEA. The CDR3 runs to 13 residues. The CDR3 loop reads CASSWGISYGYTF. DNA of the CDR3: TGTGCCAGCAGCTGGGGCATCAGCTATGGCTACACCTTC.

J is TRBJ2-2 and V is TRBV4-3, with TRBD2 matching over 14 bases. This CDR3 has 22 residues. In germline, CDR1 is LGHNA, CDR2 YSLEER. Trimming cost V 4 bases and J 3 bases; bases outside gene matches: 19. CDR3 coding DNA: TGCGCCAGCAGCCTGCGCCCCCCGGGACTAGCGGGGGTCGGAGCGGACACCGGGGAGCTGTTTTTT. Its translation: CASSLRPPGLAGVGADTGELFF.